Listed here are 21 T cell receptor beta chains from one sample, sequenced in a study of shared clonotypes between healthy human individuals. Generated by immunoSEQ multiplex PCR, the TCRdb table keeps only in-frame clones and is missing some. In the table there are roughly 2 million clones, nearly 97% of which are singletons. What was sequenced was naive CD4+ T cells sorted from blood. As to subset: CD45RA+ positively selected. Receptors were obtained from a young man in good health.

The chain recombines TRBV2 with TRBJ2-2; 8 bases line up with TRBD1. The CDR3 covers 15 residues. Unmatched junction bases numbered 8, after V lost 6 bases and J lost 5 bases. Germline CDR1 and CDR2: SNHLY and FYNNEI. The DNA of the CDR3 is TGTGCCAGCAGCCGACAGGGGAGGACGACCGGGGAGCTGTTTTTT. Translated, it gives CASSRQGRTTGELFF. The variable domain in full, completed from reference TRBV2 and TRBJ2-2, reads EPEVTQTPSHQVTQMGQEVILRCVPISNHLYFYWYRQILGQKVEFLVSFYNNEISEKSEIFDDQFSVERPDGSNFTLKIRSTKLEDSAMYFCASSRQGRTTGELFFGEGSRLTVL.

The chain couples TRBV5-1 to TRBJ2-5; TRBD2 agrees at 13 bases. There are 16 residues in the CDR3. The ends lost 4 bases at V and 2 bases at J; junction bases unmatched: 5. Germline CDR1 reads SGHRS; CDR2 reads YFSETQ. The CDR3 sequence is CASSQGLAGLQETQYF. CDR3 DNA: TGCGCCAGCAGCCAGGGACTAGCGGGGCTTCAAGAGACCCAGTACTTC.

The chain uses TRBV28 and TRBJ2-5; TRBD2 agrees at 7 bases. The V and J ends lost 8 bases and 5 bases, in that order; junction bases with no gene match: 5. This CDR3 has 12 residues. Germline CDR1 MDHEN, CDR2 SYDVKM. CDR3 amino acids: CASGTGGETQYF. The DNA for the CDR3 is TGTGCCAGCGGGACCGGGGGGGAGACCCAGTACTTC.

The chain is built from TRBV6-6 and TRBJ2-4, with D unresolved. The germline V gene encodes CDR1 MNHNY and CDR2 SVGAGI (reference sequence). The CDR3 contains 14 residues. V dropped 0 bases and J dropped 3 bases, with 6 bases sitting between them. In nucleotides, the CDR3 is TGTGCCAGCAGTTACTCGAGCAGCAAAAACATTCAGTACTTC. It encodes CASSYSSSKNIQYF.

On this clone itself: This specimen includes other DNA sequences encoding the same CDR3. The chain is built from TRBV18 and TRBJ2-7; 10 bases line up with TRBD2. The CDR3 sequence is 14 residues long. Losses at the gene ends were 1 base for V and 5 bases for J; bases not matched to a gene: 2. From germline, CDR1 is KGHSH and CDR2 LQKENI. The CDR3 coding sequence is TGTGCCAGCTCACCACTAGCGGGGGGAAACGAGCAGTACTTC. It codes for CASSPLAGGNEQYF.

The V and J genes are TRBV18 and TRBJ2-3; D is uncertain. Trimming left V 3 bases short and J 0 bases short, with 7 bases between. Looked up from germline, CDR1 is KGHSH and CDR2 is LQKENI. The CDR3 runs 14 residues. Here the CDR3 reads CASSPLPSTDTQYF. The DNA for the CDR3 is TGTGCCAGCTCACCGCTTCCCAGCACAGATACGCAGTATTTT.

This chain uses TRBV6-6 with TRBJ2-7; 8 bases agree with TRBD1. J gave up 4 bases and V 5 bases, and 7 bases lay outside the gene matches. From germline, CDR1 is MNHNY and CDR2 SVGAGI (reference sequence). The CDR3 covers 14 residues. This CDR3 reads CASSQDRGRYEQYF. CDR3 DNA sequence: TGTGCCAGCAGTCAAGACAGGGGAAGGTACGAGCAGTACTTC.

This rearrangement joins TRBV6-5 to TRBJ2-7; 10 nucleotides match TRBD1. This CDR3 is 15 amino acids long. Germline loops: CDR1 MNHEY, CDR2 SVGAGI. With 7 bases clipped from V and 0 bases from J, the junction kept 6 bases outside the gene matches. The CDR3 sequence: CASKTGTGASYEQYF. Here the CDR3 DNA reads TGTGCCAGCAAAACCGGGACAGGGGCCTCCTACGAGCAGTACTTC.

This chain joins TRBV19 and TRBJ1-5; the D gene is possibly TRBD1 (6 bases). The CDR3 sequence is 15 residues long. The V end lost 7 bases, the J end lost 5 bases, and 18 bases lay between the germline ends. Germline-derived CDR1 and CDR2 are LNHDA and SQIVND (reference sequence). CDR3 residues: CASTLQGRGDQPQHF. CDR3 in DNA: TGTGCCAGTACCTTACAGGGTCGAGGGGATCAGCCCCAGCATTTT.

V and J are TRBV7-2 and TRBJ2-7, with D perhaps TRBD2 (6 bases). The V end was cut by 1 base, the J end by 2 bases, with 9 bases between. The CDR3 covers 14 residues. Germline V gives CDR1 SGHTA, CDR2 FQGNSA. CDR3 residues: CASSLELATYEQYF. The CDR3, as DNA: TGTGCCAGCAGCTTAGAACTAGCTACCTACGAGCAGTACTTC.

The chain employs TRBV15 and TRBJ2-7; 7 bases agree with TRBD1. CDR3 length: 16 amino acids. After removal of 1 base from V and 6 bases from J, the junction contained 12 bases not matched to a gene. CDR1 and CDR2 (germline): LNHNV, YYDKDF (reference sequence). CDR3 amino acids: CATSRGPGGTQAEQYF. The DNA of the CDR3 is TGTGCCACCAGCAGAGGGCCAGGGGGAACACAGGCCGAGCAGTACTTC.

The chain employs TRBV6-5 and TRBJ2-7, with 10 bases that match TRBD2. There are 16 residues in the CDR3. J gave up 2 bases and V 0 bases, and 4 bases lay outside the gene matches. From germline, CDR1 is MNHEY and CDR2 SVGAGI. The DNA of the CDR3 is TGTGCCAGCAGTTACTCCCTTACTAGCGGGGCCTACGAGCAGTACTTC. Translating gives CASSYSLTSGAYEQYF.

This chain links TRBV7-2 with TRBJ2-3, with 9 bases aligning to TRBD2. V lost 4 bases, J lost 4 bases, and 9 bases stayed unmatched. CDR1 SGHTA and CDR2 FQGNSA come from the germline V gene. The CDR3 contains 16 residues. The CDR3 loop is CASSSDRAGGPDTQYF. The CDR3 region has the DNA TGTGCCAGCAGCTCCGATCGGGCGGGGGGGCCAGATACGCAGTATTTT.

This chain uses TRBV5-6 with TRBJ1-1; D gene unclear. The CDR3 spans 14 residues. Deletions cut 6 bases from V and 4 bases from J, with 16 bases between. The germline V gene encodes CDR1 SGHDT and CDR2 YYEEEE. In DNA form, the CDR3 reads TGTGCCAGCACCAGAGGTTGGGGAGGCACTGAAGCTTTCTTT. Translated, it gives CASTRGWGGTEAFF.

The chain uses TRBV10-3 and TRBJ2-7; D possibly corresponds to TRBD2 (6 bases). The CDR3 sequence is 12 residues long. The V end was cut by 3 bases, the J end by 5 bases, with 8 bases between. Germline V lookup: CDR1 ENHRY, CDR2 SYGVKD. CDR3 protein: CAISEPGDEQYF. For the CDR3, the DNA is TGTGCCATCAGTGAACCGGGGGACGAGCAGTACTTC.

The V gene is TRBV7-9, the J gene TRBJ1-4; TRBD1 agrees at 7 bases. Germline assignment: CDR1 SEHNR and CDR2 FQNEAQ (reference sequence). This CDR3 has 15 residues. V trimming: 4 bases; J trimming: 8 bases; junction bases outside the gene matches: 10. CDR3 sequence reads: CASSSYRDSLEKLFF. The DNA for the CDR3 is TGTGCCAGCAGCTCTTACCGGGACAGCCTAGAAAAACTGTTTTTT.

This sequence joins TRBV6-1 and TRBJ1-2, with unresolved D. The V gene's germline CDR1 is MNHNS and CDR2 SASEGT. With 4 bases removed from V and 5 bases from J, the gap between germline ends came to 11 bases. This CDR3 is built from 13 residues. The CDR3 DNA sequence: TGTGCCAGCAGTGGCGCAGCGATTTATGGCTACACCTTC. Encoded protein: CASSGAAIYGYTF.

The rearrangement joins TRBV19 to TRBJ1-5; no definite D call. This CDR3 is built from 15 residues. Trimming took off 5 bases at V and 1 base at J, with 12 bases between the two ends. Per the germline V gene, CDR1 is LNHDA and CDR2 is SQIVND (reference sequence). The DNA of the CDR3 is TGTGCCAGTAGTCAGGACGGTTCGAGCAATCAGCCCCAGCATTTT. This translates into CASSQDGSSNQPQHF.

In nucleotides, the CDR3 is TGCGCCAGCAGCTTGGTTTCAACAGGGATAAATACGCAGTATTTT. It yields the protein CASSLVSTGINTQYF. The chain employs TRBV5-1 and TRBJ2-3; D is possibly TRBD1 (6 bases). CDR3 length: 15 residues. Trimming pared 0 bases from V and 7 bases from J, leaving 15 bases between. CDR1 and CDR2 from the germline V gene are SGHRS and YFSETQ. The full variable domain, its missing parts supplied by reference TRBV5-1 and TRBJ2-3, is KAGVTQTPRYLIKTRGQQVTLSCSPISGHRSVSWYQQTPGQGLQFLFEYFSETQRNKGNFPGRFSGRQFSNSRSEMNVSTLELGDSALYLCASSLVSTGINTQYFGPGTRLTVL.

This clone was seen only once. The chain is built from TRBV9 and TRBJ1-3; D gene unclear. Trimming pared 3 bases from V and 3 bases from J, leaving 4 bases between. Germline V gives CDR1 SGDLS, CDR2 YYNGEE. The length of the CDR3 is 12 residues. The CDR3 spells CASSGLGNTIYF. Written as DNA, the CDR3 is TGTGCCAGCAGCGGTCTTGGAAACACCATATATTTT.

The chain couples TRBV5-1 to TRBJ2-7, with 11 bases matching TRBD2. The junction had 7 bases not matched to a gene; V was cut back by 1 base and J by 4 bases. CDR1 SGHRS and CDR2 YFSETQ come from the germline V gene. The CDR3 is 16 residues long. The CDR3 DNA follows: TGCGCCAGCAGCTTGACCCTTAGCGGGGGGGTTTACGAGCAGTACTTC. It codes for CASSLTLSGGVYEQYF.